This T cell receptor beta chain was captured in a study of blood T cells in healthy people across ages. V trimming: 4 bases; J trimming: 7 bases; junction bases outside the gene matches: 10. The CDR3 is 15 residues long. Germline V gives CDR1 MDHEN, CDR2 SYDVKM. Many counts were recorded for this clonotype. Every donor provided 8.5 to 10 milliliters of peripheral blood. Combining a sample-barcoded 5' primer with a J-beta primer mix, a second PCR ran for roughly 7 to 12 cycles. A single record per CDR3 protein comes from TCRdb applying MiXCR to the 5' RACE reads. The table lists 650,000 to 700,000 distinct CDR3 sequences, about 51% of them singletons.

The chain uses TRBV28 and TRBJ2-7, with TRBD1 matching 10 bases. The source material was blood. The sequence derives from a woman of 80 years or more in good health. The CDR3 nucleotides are TGTGCCAGCAGTTCCCCCGGGACAGGGGCATTTGAGCAGTACTTC. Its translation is CASSSPGTGAFEQYF.